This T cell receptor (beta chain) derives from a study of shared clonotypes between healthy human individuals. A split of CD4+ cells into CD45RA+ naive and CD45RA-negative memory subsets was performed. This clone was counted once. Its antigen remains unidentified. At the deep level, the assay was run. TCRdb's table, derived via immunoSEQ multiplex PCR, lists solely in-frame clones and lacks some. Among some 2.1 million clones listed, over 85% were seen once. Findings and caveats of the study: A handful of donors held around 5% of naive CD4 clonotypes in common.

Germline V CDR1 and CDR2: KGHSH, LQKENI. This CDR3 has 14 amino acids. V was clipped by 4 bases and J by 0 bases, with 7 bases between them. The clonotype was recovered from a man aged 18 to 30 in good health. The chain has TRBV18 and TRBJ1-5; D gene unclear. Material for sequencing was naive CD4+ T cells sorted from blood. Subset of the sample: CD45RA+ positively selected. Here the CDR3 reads CASSLDRSNQPQHF. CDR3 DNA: TGTGCCAGCTCACTGGACCGTAGCAATCAGCCCCAGCATTTT.